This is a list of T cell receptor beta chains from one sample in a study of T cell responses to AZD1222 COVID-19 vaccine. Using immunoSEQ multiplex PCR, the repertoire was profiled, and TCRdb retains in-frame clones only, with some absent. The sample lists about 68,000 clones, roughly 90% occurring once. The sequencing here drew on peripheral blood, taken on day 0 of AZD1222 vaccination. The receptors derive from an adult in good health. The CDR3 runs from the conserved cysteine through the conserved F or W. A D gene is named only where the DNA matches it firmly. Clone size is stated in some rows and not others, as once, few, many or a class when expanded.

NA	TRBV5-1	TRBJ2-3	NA	CASSTNRQGDTQYF	TGCGCCAGCAGTACGAACCGGCAGGGCGATACGCAGTATTTT
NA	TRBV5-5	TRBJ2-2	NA	CASSRASAPYTGELFF	TGTGCCAGCAGCCGGGCTAGCGCCCCTTACACCGGGGAGCTGTTTTTT
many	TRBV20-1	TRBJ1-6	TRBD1	CSASLPGTGSSPLHF	TGCAGTGCTAGTCTCCCCGGGACAGGGAGTTCACCCCTCCACTTT
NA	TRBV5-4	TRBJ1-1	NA	CASSLEAGWGARYTEAFF	TGTGCCAGCAGCTTGGAGGCTGGGTGGGGGGCTCGGTACACTGAAGCTTTCTTT
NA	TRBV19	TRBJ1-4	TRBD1	CASNQGAVEKLFF	TGTGCCAGTAACCAGGGGGCTGTTGAAAAACTGTTTTTT
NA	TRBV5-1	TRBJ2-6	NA	CASSLAAAGPFSGANVLTF	TGCGCCAGCAGCTTGGCCGCGGCGGGGCCCTTCTCTGGGGCCAACGTCCTGACTTTC
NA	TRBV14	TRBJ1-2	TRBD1	CASSQERRTGGGYTF	TGTGCCAGCAGCCAAGAAAGAAGGACAGGGGGCGGCTACACCTTC
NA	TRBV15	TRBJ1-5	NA	CATSTGKGHQPQHF	TGTGCCACCAGCACGGGGAAGGGACATCAGCCCCAGCATTTT
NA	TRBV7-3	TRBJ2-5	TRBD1	CASSLTGGETQYF	TGTGCCAGCAGCTTAACAGGGGGCGAGACCCAGTACTTC
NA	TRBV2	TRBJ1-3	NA	CASSARQISGNTIYF	TGTGCCAGCAGTGCCCGACAGATCTCTGGAAACACCATATATTTT
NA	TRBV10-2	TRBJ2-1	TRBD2	CASSDFTSGYNEQFF	TGCGCCAGCAGTGATTTTACTAGCGGGTACAATGAGCAGTTCTTC
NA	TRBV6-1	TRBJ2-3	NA	CASSETGGTDTQYF	TGTGCCAGCAGTGAAACTGGCGGCACAGATACGCAGTATTTT
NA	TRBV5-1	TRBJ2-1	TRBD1	CASSRWDSYNEQFF	TGCGCCAGCAGCCGATGGGACAGCTACAATGAGCAGTTCTTC
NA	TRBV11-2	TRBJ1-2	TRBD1	CASTGDGQGRRYGYTF	TGTGCCAGCACCGGAGACGGACAGGGCCGGCGGTATGGCTACACCTTC
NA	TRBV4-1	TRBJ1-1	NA	CASSQGHNGPTEAFF	TGCGCCAGCAGCCAAGGGCACAACGGCCCCACTGAAGCTTTCTTT
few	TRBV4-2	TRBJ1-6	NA	CASSQDYGIEGSPLHF	TGTGCCAGCAGCCAAGATTATGGGATTGAAGGTTCACCCCTCCACTTT
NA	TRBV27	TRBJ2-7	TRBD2	CASSPGTSSYEQYF	TGTGCCAGCAGTCCCGGGACTAGCAGTTACGAGCAGTACTTC
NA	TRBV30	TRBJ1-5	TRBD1	CAWNRGMNQPQHF	TGTGCCTGGAACAGGGGTATGAATCAGCCCCAGCATTTT
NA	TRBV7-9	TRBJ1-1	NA	CASSLAETTEAFF	TGTGCCAGCAGCTTAGCGGAAACAACTGAAGCTTTCTTT
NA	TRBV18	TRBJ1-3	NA	CASSPSRGSGNTIYF	TGTGCCAGCTCTCCCTCCCGGGGCTCTGGAAACACCATATATTTT
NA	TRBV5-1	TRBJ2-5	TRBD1	CASSPGGGEETQYF	TGCGCCAGCAGCCCAGGGGGCGGTGAGGAGACCCAGTACTTC
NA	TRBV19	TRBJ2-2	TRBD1	CASSPQGASNTGELFF	TGTGCCAGTAGTCCCCAGGGGGCTTCGAACACCGGGGAGCTGTTTTTT
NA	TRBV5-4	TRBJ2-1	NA	CASSLWGSGSEQFF	TGTGCCAGCAGCTTGTGGGGGTCCGGTAGTGAGCAGTTCTTC
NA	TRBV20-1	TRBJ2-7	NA	CSAKGIYEQYF	TGCAGTGCTAAAGGAATCTACGAGCAGTACTTC
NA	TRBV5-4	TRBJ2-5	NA	CASSPGHLRETQYF	TGTGCCAGCAGCCCGGGACACTTGAGAGAGACCCAGTACTTC
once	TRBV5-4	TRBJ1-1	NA	CASSLAREGWRGDTEAFF	TGTGCCAGCAGCTTGGCCCGCGAGGGATGGCGAGGGGACACTGAAGCTTTCTTT
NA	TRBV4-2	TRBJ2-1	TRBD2	CASSQEGLAGGSSYNEQFF	TGTGCCAGCAGCCAAGAGGGACTAGCGGGAGGGAGCTCCTACAATGAGCAGTTCTTC
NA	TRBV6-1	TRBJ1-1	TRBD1	CASSEIVGTGVSSTEAFF	TGTGCCAGCAGTGAAATAGTCGGGACAGGGGTTTCTTCTACTGAAGCTTTCTTT
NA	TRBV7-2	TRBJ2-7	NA	CASSSSYGLADSYEQYF	TGTGCCAGCAGCTCATCCTATGGATTAGCGGACTCCTACGAGCAGTACTTC
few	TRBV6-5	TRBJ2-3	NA	CASSSSGQIFPDTQYF	TGTGCCAGCAGTTCCTCGGGACAAATATTTCCAGATACGCAGTATTTT
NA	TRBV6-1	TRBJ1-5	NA	CASSEILGSNQPQHF	TGTGCCAGCAGTGAAATTCTGGGCAGCAATCAGCCCCAGCATTTT
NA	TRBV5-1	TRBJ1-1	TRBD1	CASSSRQGLNTEAFF	TGCGCCAGCAGCTCTAGACAGGGCCTGAACACTGAAGCTTTCTTT
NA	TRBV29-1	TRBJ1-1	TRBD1	CSVESRQGNTEAFF	TGCAGCGTTGAGAGTAGACAGGGGAACACTGAAGCTTTCTTT
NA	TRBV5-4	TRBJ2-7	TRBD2	CASSLTSGPYEQYF	TGTGCCAGCAGCTTGACTAGCGGTCCTTACGAGCAGTACTTC
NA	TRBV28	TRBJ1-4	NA	CASSATLAGEKLFF	TGTGCCAGCAGTGCGACTCTCGCGGGCGAAAAACTGTTTTTT
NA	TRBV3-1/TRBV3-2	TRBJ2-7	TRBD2	CASSQGGLALSSYEQYF	TGTGCCAGCAGCCAAGGGGGACTAGCTTTGAGCTCCTACGAGCAGTACTTC
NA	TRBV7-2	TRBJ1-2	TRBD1	CASSKTGTANYGYTF	TGTGCCAGCAGCAAAACCGGGACAGCTAACTATGGCTACACCTTC
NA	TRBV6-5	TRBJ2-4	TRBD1	CASRGGQGKNIQYF	TGTGCCAGCAGGGGGGGACAGGGGAAAAACATTCAGTACTTC
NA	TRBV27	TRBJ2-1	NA	CASSPRLVGYNEQFF	TGTGCCAGCAGTCCTAGACTAGTCGGGTACAATGAGCAGTTCTTC
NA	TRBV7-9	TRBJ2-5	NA	CASSFSEALEETQYF	TGTGCCAGCAGCTTCTCGGAGGCCCTTGAGGAGACCCAGTACTTC
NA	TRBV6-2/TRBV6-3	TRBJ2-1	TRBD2	CASSYSGRDGHEQFF	TGTGCCAGCAGTTACAGCGGGAGGGACGGACATGAGCAGTTCTTC
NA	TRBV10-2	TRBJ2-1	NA	CASSDLASRGYNEQFF	TGCGCCAGCAGTGATCTAGCCTCTAGGGGTTACAATGAGCAGTTCTTC
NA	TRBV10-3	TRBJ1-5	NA	CAISESKGSYQPQHF	TGTGCCATCAGTGAGTCGAAAGGCAGTTATCAGCCCCAGCATTTT
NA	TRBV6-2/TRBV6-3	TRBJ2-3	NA	CASSYSYTSRPDTQYF	TGTGCCAGCAGTTACTCTTATACTAGCCGCCCAGATACGCAGTATTTT